The 13 T cell receptor beta chains below were found in one sample sequenced in a study of blood T cell repertoires in COVID-19. Only in-frame clones appear in the TCRdb table, and some are missing; sequencing was by immunoSEQ multiplex PCR. The sample contains approximately 300,000 clones, about 85% of which appear only once. The sample comprised peripheral blood. The origin of the receptors is a human donor with COVID-19, enrolled during active disease. The donor label of this sample is uncertain.

The chain uses TRBV24-1 and TRBJ2-1; TRBD2 agrees at 10 bases. The CDR3 consists of 14 residues. J was trimmed by 6 bases and V by 7 bases; bases with no gene match: 5. In germline, CDR1 is KGHDR, CDR2 SFDVKD. The CDR3, as DNA: TGTGCCACCAGCCGTCCTAGCGGGGGCAATGAGCAGTTCTTC. This translates into CATSRPSGGNEQFF.

This chain links TRBV4-1 with TRBJ1-3; perhaps TRBD1 as D (6 bases). The ends were cut back, 4 bases at V and 0 bases at J, with 16 bases in the middle. Germline CDR1 MGHRA, CDR2 YSYEKL. The length of the CDR3 is 17 residues. CDR3 amino acids: CASSPRSGGHSGNTIYF. The CDR3 coding sequence is TGCGCCAGCAGCCCCAGGAGCGGGGGACACTCTGGAAACACCATATATTTT.

The chain has TRBV30 and TRBJ2-1, with 8 bases matching TRBD1. Germline loops: CDR1 GTSNPN, CDR2 SVGIG (reference sequence). After removal of 0 bases from V and 1 base from J, the junction contained 8 bases not matched to a gene. CDR3 length: 17 residues. The CDR3 region has the DNA TGTGCCTGGAGTGTTTTTCTCGACAGGGGATCCTACAATGAGCAGTTCTTC. This sequence encodes CAWSVFLDRGSYNEQFF.

V is TRBV19 and J is TRBJ1-3; 8 bases line up with TRBD1. The CDR3 sequence is 16 residues long. Germline V lookup: CDR1 LNHDA, CDR2 SQIVND (reference sequence). Trimming cost V 10 bases and J 3 bases; bases outside gene matches: 14. The CDR3 DNA sequence: TGTGCCACCAGAGGACAGGGCGCTCTGGATGGAAACACCATATATTTT. Its protein is CATRGQGALDGNTIYF.

This sequence joins TRBV5-1 and TRBJ1-4; the match to TRBD1 covers 7 bases. This CDR3 contains 15 residues. J gave up 0 bases and V 4 bases, and 3 bases lay outside the gene matches. Germline CDR1 and CDR2: SGHRS and YFSETQ. The CDR3 loop reads CASSPQGATNEKLFF. The DNA of the CDR3 is TGCGCCAGCAGCCCGCAGGGGGCAACTAATGAAAAACTGTTTTTT.

The V call is TRBV7-3, the J call TRBJ2-2; the match to TRBD2 covers 9 bases. V lost 3 bases to trimming and J lost 4 bases; unmatched junction nucleotides: 3. The germline V gene has CDR1 SGHTA and CDR2 FQGTGA. The CDR3 covers 15 residues. Here the CDR3 DNA reads TGTGCCAGCAGCTTGGCGGGAGGGGCCACCGGGGAGCTGTTTTTT. It is translated as CASSLAGGATGELFF.

The gene calls are TRBV3-1 (or the pseudogene TRBV3-2) and TRBJ2-1; 11 bases are shared with TRBD2. Germline CDR1 is LGHDT and CDR2 is YNNKEL (reference sequence). This CDR3 spans 16 amino acids. V trimming: 3 bases; J trimming: 6 bases; junction bases outside the gene matches: 7. In DNA form, the CDR3 reads TGTGCCAGCAGCCATCTCCTAGCGGGAGGAGGCAATGAGCAGTTCTTC. Amino acids: CASSHLLAGGGNEQFF.

V gene TRBV9 combines with J gene TRBJ2-1; 11 bases align to TRBD1. The length of the CDR3 is 17 residues. The germline V gene has CDR1 SGDLS and CDR2 YYNGEE. V trimming: 3 bases; J trimming: 5 bases; junction bases outside the gene matches: 10. The CDR3 coding sequence is TGTGCCAGCAGCGCCCGGACAGGGGGCTTCGGGGACAATGAGCAGTTCTTC. Its translation is CASSARTGGFGDNEQFF.

This chain links TRBV7-3 with TRBJ2-7, with a possible D match to TRBD2 (6 bases). CDR1 and CDR2 from the germline V gene are SGHTA and FQGTGA. The CDR3 runs to 14 residues. V lost 5 bases to trimming and J lost 6 bases, with 17 bases between them. The CDR3 region has the DNA TGTGCCAGCAGCCCAAACGGCGGGACCGGCGAGCAGTACTTC. Its protein product is CASSPNGGTGEQYF.

This rearrangement joins TRBV9 to TRBJ2-1; TRBD1 might be the D (6 bases). CDR3 length equals 12 residues. Trimming pared 4 bases from V and 7 bases from J, leaving 9 bases between. CDR1 SGDLS and CDR2 YYNGEE come from the germline V gene. CDR3 DNA sequence: TGTGCCAGCAGCTCACAGGGTAATGAGCAGTTCTTC. This gives the protein CASSSQGNEQFF.

The chain recombines TRBV2 with TRBJ1-6, with D perhaps TRBD1 (5 bases). The CDR3 runs to 17 residues. Trimming stripped 3 bases from V and 5 bases from J, with 17 bases between. Germline CDR1 is SNHLY and CDR2 is FYNNEI. As DNA, the CDR3 is TGTGCCAGCAGTGAGGCAGCTTCTCTAGGGGATAATTCACCCCTCCACTTT. Translation: CASSEAASLGDNSPLHF.

This chain joins TRBV18 and TRBJ2-7, with D perhaps TRBD2 (6 bases). CDR3 length equals 12 residues. The V gene lost 3 bases and the J gene lost 6 bases, with 9 bases spanning the gap. From germline, CDR1 is KGHSH and CDR2 LQKENI. Written as DNA, the CDR3 is TGTGCCAGCTCACCTGGGGGAGGCGAGCAGTACTTC. It specifies CASSPGGGEQYF.

The chain uses TRBV11-3 and TRBJ1-2, with D perhaps TRBD1 (5 bases). The CDR3 consists of 18 residues. The germline gives CDR1 SGHNT, CDR2 YENEEA. Trimming removed 0 bases from V and 0 bases from J, with 17 bases in between. Here the CDR3 reads CASSLDDSVPAANYGYTF. CDR3 bases: TGTGCCAGCAGCTTAGACGACAGCGTCCCCGCAGCTAACTATGGCTACACCTTC.